Listed below are T cell receptor beta chains from one sample, sequenced in a study of radiotherapy plus CTLA-4 blockade in lung cancer. TCRdb's table, derived via immunoSEQ multiplex PCR, lists solely in-frame clones and lacks some. The top ten clones hold roughly 3.1% of a sample with around 110,000 clones, roughly 86% of them seen once. The source material was peripheral blood, sampled from a patient treated with radiotherapy plus ipilimumab. The receptors here all came from a human donor with non-small cell lung cancer that progressed on radiotherapy plus ipilimumab. Some clones in this sample may be carry-over from other donors' samples. Each CDR3 is given with its conserved first and last residue. The order of the fields is D gene, J gene, V gene, clone size, CDR3 protein, CDR3 DNA. D genes are given only for firm matches. Size tells how often a clone was seen (once, few, many) or the class of an expanded clone, and some rows leave it out.

d_gene: -
j_gene: TRBJ1-1
v_gene: TRBV4-3
abundance: -
CDR3aa: CASSQGRGLAGAFF
CDR3nt: TGCGCCAGCAGCCAGGGGAGGGGCTTGGCTGGAGCTTTCTTT

d_gene: -
j_gene: TRBJ1-2
v_gene: TRBV7-2
abundance: -
CDR3aa: CASSNRRANYGYTF
CDR3nt: TGTGCCAGCAGCAACCGGCGGGCTAACTATGGCTACACCTTC

d_gene: -
j_gene: TRBJ1-4
v_gene: TRBV5-1
abundance: -
CDR3aa: CASSREATNEKLFF
CDR3nt: TGCGCCAGCAGCCGGGAAGCAACTAATGAAAAACTGTTTTTT

d_gene: -
j_gene: TRBJ1-2
v_gene: TRBV4-3
abundance: -
CDR3aa: CASSHASGEANYGYTF
CDR3nt: TGCGCCAGCAGCCACGCTTCGGGCGAGGCTAACTATGGCTACACCTTC

d_gene: -
j_gene: TRBJ2-5
v_gene: TRBV28
abundance: -
CDR3aa: CASTSIQGWETQYF
CDR3nt: TGTGCCAGCACAAGTATACAGGGCTGGGAGACCCAGTACTTC

d_gene: -
j_gene: TRBJ2-7
v_gene: TRBV5-5
abundance: -
CDR3aa: CASSLAGNTYEQYF
CDR3nt: TGTGCCAGCAGCTTGGCAGGGAATACCTACGAGCAGTACTTC

d_gene: -
j_gene: TRBJ1-1
v_gene: TRBV19
abundance: -
CDR3aa: CASGEGAEAFF
CDR3nt: TGTGCCAGTGGCGAGGGAGCTGAAGCTTTCTTT

d_gene: -
j_gene: TRBJ1-2
v_gene: TRBV5-8
abundance: -
CDR3aa: CASSLERDHEGYGYTF
CDR3nt: TGTGCCAGCAGCTTGGAGCGGGACCATGAGGGCTATGGCTACACCTTC

d_gene: TRBD2
j_gene: TRBJ2-1
v_gene: TRBV4-1
abundance: -
CDR3aa: CASSPLASGYNEQFF
CDR3nt: TGCGCCAGCAGCCCTCTGGCTAGCGGCTACAATGAGCAGTTCTTC

d_gene: -
j_gene: TRBJ2-1
v_gene: TRBV6-1
abundance: -
CDR3aa: CASSGLSGAAYNEQFF
CDR3nt: TGTGCCAGCAGTGGCTTGTCAGGGGCTGCCTACAATGAGCAGTTCTTC

d_gene: -
j_gene: TRBJ2-3
v_gene: TRBV2
abundance: -
CDR3aa: CANPTGPGSTDTQYF
CDR3nt: TGTGCCAACCCGACGGGGCCGGGAAGCACAGATACGCAGTATTTT

d_gene: -
j_gene: TRBJ1-6
v_gene: TRBV11-3
abundance: once
CDR3aa: CASSLSSVYNSPLHF
CDR3nt: TGTGCCAGCAGCTTAAGTTCGGTTTATAATTCACCCCTCCACTTT

d_gene: -
j_gene: TRBJ2-1
v_gene: TRBV9
abundance: -
CDR3aa: CASSATHEQFF
CDR3nt: TGTGCCAGCAGCGCGACCCATGAGCAGTTCTTC

d_gene: -
j_gene: TRBJ1-5
v_gene: TRBV6-5
abundance: -
CDR3aa: CASSYGGPYSNQPQHF
CDR3nt: TGTGCCAGCAGTTACGGTGGGCCATATAGCAATCAGCCCCAGCATTTT

d_gene: -
j_gene: TRBJ2-5
v_gene: TRBV2
abundance: -
CDR3aa: CASSVTVKRKTQYF
CDR3nt: TGTGCCAGCAGTGTGACAGTAAAGAGGAAGACCCAGTACTTC

d_gene: -
j_gene: TRBJ1-4
v_gene: TRBV2
abundance: -
CDR3aa: CASTHPGLDEKLFF
CDR3nt: TGTGCCAGCACCCATCCGGGTCTGGATGAAAAACTGTTTTTT

d_gene: -
j_gene: TRBJ2-4
v_gene: TRBV29-1
abundance: -
CDR3aa: CSVGGGQGGRGQNIQYF
CDR3nt: TGCAGCGTTGGGGGTGGGCAGGGGGGCCGAGGCCAAAACATTCAGTACTTC

d_gene: -
j_gene: TRBJ1-4
v_gene: TRBV6-5
abundance: -
CDR3aa: CASKRVSTNEKLFF
CDR3nt: TGTGCCAGCAAACGGGTGTCAACTAATGAAAAACTGTTTTTT

d_gene: -
j_gene: TRBJ1-2
v_gene: TRBV5-5
abundance: -
CDR3aa: CASSFFSGDYGYTF
CDR3nt: TGTGCCAGCAGCTTTTTCTCAGGGGACTATGGCTACACCTTC

d_gene: -
j_gene: TRBJ1-5
v_gene: TRBV29-1
abundance: few
CDR3aa: CSVGGGEDGPQHF
CDR3nt: TGCAGCGTAGGAGGGGGGGAGGACGGACCCCAGCATTTT

d_gene: TRBD2
j_gene: TRBJ2-3
v_gene: TRBV6-4
abundance: few
CDR3aa: CASSEESGGATDTQYF
CDR3nt: TGTGCCAGCAGTGAGGAAAGCGGGGGGGCCACAGATACGCAGTATTTT

d_gene: TRBD1
j_gene: TRBJ1-1
v_gene: TRBV7-2
abundance: -
CDR3aa: CASSLVGQGDTEAFF
CDR3nt: TGTGCCAGCAGCTTAGTGGGGCAGGGGGACACTGAAGCTTTCTTT

d_gene: -
j_gene: TRBJ2-7
v_gene: TRBV28
abundance: -
CDR3aa: CASSLPGLSYEQYF
CDR3nt: TGTGCCAGCAGTTTACCCGGTCTCTCCTACGAGCAGTACTTC

d_gene: -
j_gene: TRBJ1-5
v_gene: TRBV7-2
abundance: -
CDR3aa: CASSREGNNQPQHF
CDR3nt: TGTGCCAGCAGCCGGGAGGGCAACAATCAGCCCCAGCATTTT

d_gene: -
j_gene: TRBJ2-7
v_gene: TRBV18
abundance: -
CDR3aa: CASSPLGHNYEQYF
CDR3nt: TGTGCCAGCTCACCACTTGGACACAACTACGAGCAGTACTTC

d_gene: -
j_gene: TRBJ2-3
v_gene: TRBV19
abundance: -
CDR3aa: CASSIRGTDTQYF
CDR3nt: TGTGCCAGTAGTATCCGGGGAACAGATACGCAGTATTTT

d_gene: -
j_gene: TRBJ1-6
v_gene: TRBV10-3
abundance: -
CDR3aa: CAISEFSGQEPGSYNSPLHF
CDR3nt: TGTGCCATCAGTGAATTTTCGGGACAAGAACCTGGCTCCTATAATTCACCCCTCCACTTT

d_gene: -
j_gene: TRBJ1-1
v_gene: TRBV4-2
abundance: -
CDR3aa: CASSQSRFMNTEAFF
CDR3nt: TGTGCCAGTAGCCAATCGCGGTTCATGAACACTGAAGCTTTCTTT

d_gene: -
j_gene: TRBJ2-3
v_gene: TRBV21-1
abundance: -
CDR3aa: CASSQRLLLGRAQYF
CDR3nt: TGTGCCAGCAGTCAAAGGTTACTGCTAGGAAGGGCGCAGTATTTT

d_gene: -
j_gene: TRBJ1-3
v_gene: TRBV5-5
abundance: -
CDR3aa: CASIRGSSGNTIYF
CDR3nt: TGTGCCAGCATCCGGGGGAGCTCTGGAAACACCATATATTTT

d_gene: -
j_gene: TRBJ1-6
v_gene: TRBV27
abundance: -
CDR3aa: CASSWRGSPLHF
CDR3nt: TGTGCCAGCAGTTGGAGGGGATCACCCCTCCACTTT

d_gene: -
j_gene: TRBJ1-1
v_gene: TRBV6-5
abundance: -
CDR3aa: CASSYWGFGLQAEAFF
CDR3nt: TGTGCCAGCAGTTACTGGGGTTTCGGCCTTCAAGCTGAAGCTTTCTTT

d_gene: TRBD1
j_gene: TRBJ1-3
v_gene: TRBV13
abundance: -
CDR3aa: CASSPGGAGNTIYF
CDR3nt: TGTGCCAGCAGCCCAGGGGGCGCCGGAAACACCATATATTTT

d_gene: -
j_gene: TRBJ1-5
v_gene: TRBV5-1
abundance: -
CDR3aa: CASSLGGPGGNQPQHF
CDR3nt: TGCGCCAGCAGCTTAGGAGGGCCGGGGGGCAATCAGCCCCAGCATTTT

d_gene: -
j_gene: TRBJ1-4
v_gene: TRBV18
abundance: -
CDR3aa: CASSPPPFQYEKLFF
CDR3nt: TGTGCCAGCTCACCACCGCCGTTCCAGTATGAAAAACTGTTTTTT

d_gene: TRBD1
j_gene: TRBJ2-7
v_gene: TRBV4-3
abundance: -
CDR3aa: CASSQDPPPGGYEQYF
CDR3nt: TGCGCCAGCAGCCAAGATCCCCCGCCAGGGGGCTACGAGCAGTACTTC

d_gene: -
j_gene: TRBJ1-1
v_gene: TRBV7-6
abundance: -
CDR3aa: CASRKGANTEAFF
CDR3nt: TGTGCCAGCCGCAAAGGAGCAAACACTGAAGCTTTCTTT

d_gene: -
j_gene: TRBJ2-7
v_gene: TRBV10-1
abundance: -
CDR3aa: CASSEGGTDLQIGNF
CDR3nt: TGCGCCAGCAGTGAGGGTGGGACCGACCTCCAAATCGGGAACTTC

d_gene: TRBD2
j_gene: TRBJ2-3
v_gene: TRBV6-4
abundance: -
CDR3aa: CASSASGGTDTQYF
CDR3nt: TGTGCCAGCAGTGCTAGCGGGGGCACAGATACGCAGTATTTT

d_gene: -
j_gene: TRBJ1-5
v_gene: TRBV4-2
abundance: -
CDR3aa: CASSQLGTDNQPQHF
CDR3nt: TGTGCCAGCAGCCAACTGGGGACTGACAATCAGCCCCAGCATTTT

d_gene: -
j_gene: TRBJ1-1
v_gene: TRBV7-2
abundance: -
CDR3aa: CASSLAVGATEAFF
CDR3nt: TGTGCCAGCAGCTTAGCCGTGGGGGCGACTGAAGCTTTCTTT

d_gene: TRBD2
j_gene: TRBJ2-7
v_gene: TRBV6-5
abundance: -
CDR3aa: CASSTGTSGYEQYF
CDR3nt: TGTGCCAGCAGCACCGGGACTAGCGGCTACGAGCAGTACTTC

d_gene: -
j_gene: TRBJ1-6
v_gene: TRBV5-4
abundance: -
CDR3aa: CASSSALDTYNSPLHF
CDR3nt: TGTGCCAGCAGCTCCGCTTTGGACACATATAATTCACCCCTCCACTTT

d_gene: TRBD2
j_gene: TRBJ2-1
v_gene: TRBV19
abundance: many
CDR3aa: CASSIGLAGGRVEQFF
CDR3nt: TGTGCCAGTAGTATAGGGCTAGCGGGGGGAAGAGTTGAGCAGTTCTTC

d_gene: TRBD1
j_gene: TRBJ1-4
v_gene: TRBV9
abundance: -
CDR3aa: CASSAGQVNEKLFF
CDR3nt: TGTGCCAGCAGCGCCGGACAGGTTAATGAAAAACTGTTTTTT

d_gene: -
j_gene: TRBJ1-5
v_gene: TRBV7-2
abundance: -
CDR3aa: CASSLGRRPNQPQHF
CDR3nt: TGTGCCAGCAGCTTAGGGCGGAGACCCAATCAGCCCCAGCATTTT

d_gene: -
j_gene: TRBJ1-1
v_gene: TRBV9
abundance: -
CDR3aa: CASSGRGIFSEAFF
CDR3nt: TGTGCCAGCAGCGGCCGGGGTATTTTCTCTGAAGCTTTCTTT

d_gene: -
j_gene: TRBJ1-5
v_gene: TRBV19
abundance: -
CDR3aa: CASSILRGRESNQPQHF
CDR3nt: TGTGCCAGTAGCATCTTACGGGGCAGGGAGAGCAATCAGCCCCAGCATTTT

d_gene: -
j_gene: TRBJ1-2
v_gene: TRBV11-2
abundance: -
CDR3aa: CASSLDWWGYGYTF
CDR3nt: TGTGCCAGCAGCTTAGATTGGTGGGGTTATGGCTACACCTTC

d_gene: -
j_gene: TRBJ2-1
v_gene: TRBV9
abundance: -
CDR3aa: CASSVATWGDSRNEQFF
CDR3nt: TGTGCCAGCAGCGTAGCTACGTGGGGGGACTCCCGCAATGAGCAGTTCTTC

d_gene: TRBD1
j_gene: TRBJ1-4
v_gene: TRBV29-1
abundance: once
CDR3aa: CSVVRTGNEKLFF
CDR3nt: TGCAGCGTTGTTAGGACAGGGAATGAAAAACTGTTTTTT

d_gene: TRBD2
j_gene: TRBJ2-1
v_gene: TRBV27
abundance: -
CDR3aa: CASSALGGGSTYNEQFF
CDR3nt: TGTGCCAGCAGTGCCCTTGGCGGGGGGTCTACCTACAATGAGCAGTTCTTC

d_gene: -
j_gene: TRBJ1-2
v_gene: TRBV27
abundance: -
CDR3aa: CASSSRSGLADGYTF
CDR3nt: TGTGCCAGCAGTAGTAGGTCAGGACTGGCGGATGGCTACACCTTC

d_gene: -
j_gene: TRBJ2-7
v_gene: TRBV4-2
abundance: -
CDR3aa: CASSRGSDGYTYEQYF
CDR3nt: TGTGCCAGCAGCCGAGGTTCGGACGGCTATACCTACGAGCAGTACTTC

d_gene: -
j_gene: TRBJ2-1
v_gene: TRBV5-1
abundance: -
CDR3aa: CASSLEPNNEQFF
CDR3nt: TGCGCCAGCAGCTTGGAACCGAACAATGAGCAGTTCTTC

d_gene: -
j_gene: TRBJ2-3
v_gene: TRBV7-3
abundance: -
CDR3aa: CASSSSTDTQYF
CDR3nt: TGTGCCAGCAGCTCTAGTACAGATACGCAGTATTTT

d_gene: -
j_gene: TRBJ1-2
v_gene: TRBV6-1
abundance: many
CDR3aa: CASTSFGYGYTF
CDR3nt: TGTGCCAGCACTTCCTTCGGGTACGGCTACACCTTC

d_gene: TRBD1
j_gene: TRBJ2-6
v_gene: TRBV19
abundance: -
CDR3aa: CASSIASRTGGISGANVLTF
CDR3nt: TGTGCCAGTAGTATCGCCTCAAGGACAGGGGGAATATCTGGGGCCAACGTCCTGACTTTC

d_gene: TRBD2
j_gene: TRBJ2-1
v_gene: TRBV7-2
abundance: -
CDR3aa: CASSLKGGSILYNEQFF
CDR3nt: TGTGCCAGCAGCTTAAAAGGCGGGAGTATCCTCTACAATGAGCAGTTCTTC